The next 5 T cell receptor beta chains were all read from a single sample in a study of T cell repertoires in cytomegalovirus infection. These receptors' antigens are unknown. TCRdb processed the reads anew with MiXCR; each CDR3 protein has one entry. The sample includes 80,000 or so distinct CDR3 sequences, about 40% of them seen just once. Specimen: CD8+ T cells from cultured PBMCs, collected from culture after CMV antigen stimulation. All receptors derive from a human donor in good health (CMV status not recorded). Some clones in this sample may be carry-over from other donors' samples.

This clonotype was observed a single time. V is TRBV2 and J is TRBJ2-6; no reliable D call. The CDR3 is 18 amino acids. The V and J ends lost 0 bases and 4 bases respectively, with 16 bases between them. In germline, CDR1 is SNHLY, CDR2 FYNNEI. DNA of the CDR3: TGTGCCAGCAGTGAAGCGCTGTCGGGCTGGTCCGGGGCCAACGTCCTGACTTTC. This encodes CASSEALSGWSGANVLTF.

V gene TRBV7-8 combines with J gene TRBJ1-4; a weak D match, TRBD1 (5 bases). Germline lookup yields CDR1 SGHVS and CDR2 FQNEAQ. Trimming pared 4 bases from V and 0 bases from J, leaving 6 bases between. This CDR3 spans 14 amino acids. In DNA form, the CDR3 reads TGTGCCAGCAGCTCGGGGCCAACTAATGAAAAACTGTTTTTT. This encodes CASSSGPTNEKLFF. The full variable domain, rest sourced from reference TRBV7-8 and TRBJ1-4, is GAGVSQSPRYKVAKRGQDVALRCDPISGHVSLFWYQQALGQGPEFLTYFQNEAQLDKSGLPSDRFFAERPEGSVSTLKIQRTQQEDSAVYLCASSSGPTNEKLFFGSGTQLSVL.

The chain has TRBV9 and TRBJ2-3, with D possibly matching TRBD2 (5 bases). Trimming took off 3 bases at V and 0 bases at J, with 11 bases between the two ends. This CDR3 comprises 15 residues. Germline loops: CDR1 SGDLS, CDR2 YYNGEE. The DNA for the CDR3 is TGTGCCAGCAGCGCCGACGGGGTTAGCACAGATACGCAGTATTTT. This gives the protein CASSADGVSTDTQYF.

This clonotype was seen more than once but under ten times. This CDR3 is CASSHRDRPDRETQYF. The CDR3, as DNA: TGTGCCAGCAGCCACAGGGACAGACCTGATCGGGAGACCCAGTACTTC. This chain links TRBV7-9 with TRBJ2-5, with 7 nucleotides matching TRBD1. V lost 5 bases, J lost 5 bases, and 14 bases stayed unmatched. In germline, CDR1 is SEHNR, CDR2 FQNEAQ (reference sequence). This CDR3 is 16 amino acids long.

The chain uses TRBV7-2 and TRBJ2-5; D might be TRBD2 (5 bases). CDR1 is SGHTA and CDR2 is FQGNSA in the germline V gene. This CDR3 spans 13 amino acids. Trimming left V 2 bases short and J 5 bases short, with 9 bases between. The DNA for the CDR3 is TGTGCCAGCAGCTTATCAGCGGTGGAGACCCAGTACTTC. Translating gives CASSLSAVETQYF.